The 7 T cell receptor delta chains given below trace back to one sample, sequenced in a study of gamma-delta chains in newborns, infants, children. TCRdb reapplied CATT to the reads. The sample carries about 5,400 delta-chain clones, approximately 17% recorded once. Sequencing was performed on blood. These receptors all stem from a child who was a newborn, infant or young child, either healthy, febrile or measles-vaccinated (not recorded which).

A remark on this clone: A much larger clone sits a single nucleotide away, making a read error possible. The rearrangement links TRDV1 to TRDJ1, with D possibly being TRDD3 (6 bases). The J gene, left out of TCRdb, was set here by checking the DNA against germline. The V gene's germline CDR1 is TSWWSYY and CDR2 QGS. The CDR3 length is 19 residues. The V end was cut by 0 bases, the J end by 1 base, with 21 bases between. DNA for the CDR3: TGTGCTCTTGGGGAACTAGCGGACGGGGGACCAAAGGGCACCGATAAACTCATCTTT. Its translation: CALGELADGGPKGTDKLIF.

About this clone itself: TCRdb's protein, taken from a much larger clone, differs from this DNA's translation at residue 3, likely owing to a read error; the protein displayed comes from the DNA. The chain recombines TRDV1 with TRDJ1, with 13 bases aligning to TRDD3. This CDR3 comprises 15 residues. CDR1 and CDR2 from the germline V gene are TSWWSYY and QGS. The CDR3 here is CAPGDLLGDTNKLIF. Written as DNA, the CDR3 is TGTGCTCCTGGGGACTTACTGGGGGATACGAATAAACTCATCTTT.

This clone was counted only a few times. The V and J genes are TRDV2 and TRDJ2, with TRDD3 identical over 10 bases. J was trimmed by 2 bases and V by 0 bases; bases with no gene match: 5. The germline V gene has CDR1 GEAIGNYY and CDR2 EKD. The length of the CDR3 is 17 residues. In nucleotides, the CDR3 is TGTGCCTGTGACACCGTGGGGGATACCTCGTTGACAGCACAACTCTTCTTT. Protein: CACDTVGDTSLTAQLFF.

This clone occurred a few times. A read error may explain this, as a much larger clone is one base away. The CDR3 sequence is CACDTVLRLGSTDKLIF. The DNA of the CDR3 is TGTGCCTGTGACACCGTCCTACGTCTGGGGAGCACCGATAAACTCATCTTT. The V gene is TRDV2, the J gene TRDJ1; TRDD2 or TRDD3 may be the D gene (6 bases each). Germline assignment: CDR1 GEAIGNYY and CDR2 EKD. Trimming pared 0 bases from V and 1 base from J, leaving 17 bases between. The CDR3 length is 17 residues.

This clone was detected only a few times. The chain links TRDV2 to TRDJ1, with 7 positions matching TRDD3. CDR3 size: 14 residues. V gave up 1 base and J gave up 8 bases; unmatched junction bases: 9. The germline CDR1 and CDR2 sequences are GEAIGNYY and EKD. CDR3 sequence: CACDTMGERGKLIF. CDR3 sequence (DNA): TGTGCCTGTGACACGATGGGGGAGAGGGGAAAACTCATCTTT.

J gene TRDJ3 was identified, but the V gene was not called; TRDD3, the table's D call, was not compared with the DNA. CDR3 length equals 25 residues. The CDR3 here is CACDPVRTVLGDLPYSSWVTRQMFF. CDR3 nucleotide sequence: TGTGCCTGTGACCCGGTTCGGACTGTACTGGGTGACCTACCATACAGCTCCTGGGTCACCCGACAGATGTTTTTC.

In this sample, this clone is medium-sized. Additional DNA sequences in this sample encode the identical CDR3. The chain carries TRDV2 and TRDJ1, with 9 bases fitting TRDD3. The CDR3 runs to 14 residues. CDR1 is GEAIGNYY, CDR2 EKD, per germline. The ends lost 3 bases at V and 3 bases at J; junction bases unmatched: 4. Here the CDR3 DNA reads TGTGCCTGTGACGGACTGGGGGAGTCCGATAAACTCATCTTT. Protein sequence: CACDGLGESDKLIF.